The 9 T cell receptor beta chains below were found in one sample sequenced in a study of shared clonotypes between healthy human individuals. The assay was immunoSEQ multiplex PCR, and TCRdb's table has in-frame clones only and misses some. The table includes over a million clones, 95% to 97% detected once. The sample was naive CD4+ T cells sorted from blood. Subset denoted: CD45RA+ positively selected. Receptors originate from a man under 40 in good health.

The chain recombines TRBV5-8 with TRBJ2-7; TRBD1 matches 11 bases. Trimming took 0 bases from V and 4 from J; bases not matched to a gene: 3. Germline V CDR1 and CDR2: SGHTS, YDEGEE. The CDR3 totals 15 residues. CDR3 sequence: CASSLVGTGGYEQYF. The CDR3 DNA reads TGTGCCAGCAGCTTGGTGGGGACAGGGGGGTACGAGCAGTACTTC.

The rearrangement links TRBV6-4 to TRBJ1-1, with a possible D match to TRBD1 (5 bases). Per germline, CDR1 MRHNA and CDR2 SNTAGT. The CDR3 contains 14 residues. Trimming removed 6 bases at V and 7 bases at J, with 18 bases between. Here the CDR3 DNA reads TGTGCCAGCAGAGATGGGACCCGAAGAGGTGAAGCTTTCTTT. This gives the protein CASRDGTRRGEAFF.

The gene calls are TRBV7-2 and TRBJ2-2; tentatively, D is TRBD1 (6 bases). The germline V and J ends were trimmed by 3 bases and 4 bases, with 9 bases remaining between them. The CDR3 is 14 residues long. Looked up from germline, CDR1 is SGHTA and CDR2 is FQGNSA. In DNA, the CDR3 is TGTGCCAGCAGCTTGGACAGAGCCACCGGGGAGCTGTTTTTT. Amino acid sequence: CASSLDRATGELFF.

The count of this clone is one. The chain employs TRBV10-1 and TRBJ2-6; D ambiguous. The CDR3 totals 16 residues. CDR1 is WNHNN, CDR2 SYGVQD, per germline (reference sequence). Trimming left V 1 base short and J 0 bases short, with 7 bases between. The CDR3 region has the DNA TGCGCCAGCAGTGAGTTTTGGCTCTCTGGGGCCAACGTCCTGACTTTC. Protein product: CASSEFWLSGANVLTF.

CDR3 loop: CASSSGTSGVGFGETQYF. The CDR3 nucleotides are TGTGCCAGCAGCTCCGGGACTAGCGGAGTCGGGTTTGGAGAGACCCAGTACTTC. The chain couples TRBV7-9 to TRBJ2-5; TRBD2 matches at 11 bases. Trimming removed 4 bases from V and 4 bases from J; junction bases left unmatched: 14. CDR3 size: 18 residues. In germline, CDR1 is SEHNR, CDR2 FQNEAQ (reference sequence).

This chain's CDR3 is CASRKDYGYTF. In nucleotides, the CDR3 is TGTGCCAGCAGGAAGGACTATGGCTACACCTTC. The chain is built from TRBV6-1 and TRBJ1-2; D remains unclear. V was cut by 6 bases and J by 3 bases, with 5 bases left in between. The CDR3 runs 11 residues. The V gene's germline CDR1 is MNHNS and CDR2 SASEGT.

The count of this clone is one. The CDR3 nucleotides are TGTGCCAGCAGCCTATACACGGGGGCCTCCTACGAGCAGTACTTC. It encodes CASSLYTGASYEQYF. The chain recombines TRBV6-5 with TRBJ2-7, with D perhaps given as TRBD1 or TRBD2 (6 bases each). Between the trimmed V and J ends, which lost 6 bases and 0 bases, there was a span of 15 bases. Per germline, CDR1 MNHEY and CDR2 SVGAGI. CDR3 length: 15 amino acids.

The CDR3 protein is CASSASPGETQYF. The CDR3 region has the DNA TGTGCCAGCAGTGCTTCCCCCGGGGAGACCCAGTACTTC. The rearrangement links TRBV6-1 to TRBJ2-5, with D hard to call. The CDR3 spans 13 residues. Trimming took off 4 bases at V and 5 bases at J, with 11 bases between the two ends. Germline V gives CDR1 MNHNS, CDR2 SASEGT.

The chain carries TRBV25-1 and TRBJ2-7; D possibly corresponds to TRBD2 (6 bases). This CDR3 is built from 15 residues. Germline CDR1 reads MGHDK; CDR2 reads SYGVNS. Trimming cost V 8 bases and J 2 bases, with 19 bases left between them. The CDR3 region has the DNA TGTGCCAGCTCTACTTGGCGGGGATATACCTACGAGCAGTACTTC. Protein: CASSTWRGYTYEQYF.